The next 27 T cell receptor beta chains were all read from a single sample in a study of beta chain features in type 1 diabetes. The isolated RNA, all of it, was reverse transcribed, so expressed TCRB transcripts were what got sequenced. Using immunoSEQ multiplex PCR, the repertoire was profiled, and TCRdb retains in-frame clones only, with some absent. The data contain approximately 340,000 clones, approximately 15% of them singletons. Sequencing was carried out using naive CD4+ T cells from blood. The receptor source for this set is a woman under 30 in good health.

This chain's CDR3 is CASSVVLGTGPSGANVLTF. The CDR3 DNA is TGTGCCAGCAGCGTAGTCCTGGGGACAGGTCCCTCTGGGGCCAACGTCCTGACTTTC. V usage is TRBV9 and J usage is TRBJ2-6; 8 nucleotides align to TRBD1. Germline lookup yields CDR1 SGDLS and CDR2 YYNGEE. The V and J ends lost 0 bases and 0 bases, in that order; junction bases with no gene match: 8. The CDR3 extends over 19 amino acids.

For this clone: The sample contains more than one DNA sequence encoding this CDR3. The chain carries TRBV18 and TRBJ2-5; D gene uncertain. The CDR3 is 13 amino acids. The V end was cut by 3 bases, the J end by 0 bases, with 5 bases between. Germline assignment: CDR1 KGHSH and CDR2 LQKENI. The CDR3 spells CASSPRDQETQYF. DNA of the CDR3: TGTGCCAGCTCACCCCGGGACCAAGAGACCCAGTACTTC. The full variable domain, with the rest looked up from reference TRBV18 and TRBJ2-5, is NAGVMQNPRHLVRRRGQEARLRCSPMKGHSHVYWYRQLPEEGLKFMVYLQKENIIDESGMPKERFSAEFPKEGPSILRIQQVVRGDSAAYFCASSPRDQETQYFGPGTRLLVL.

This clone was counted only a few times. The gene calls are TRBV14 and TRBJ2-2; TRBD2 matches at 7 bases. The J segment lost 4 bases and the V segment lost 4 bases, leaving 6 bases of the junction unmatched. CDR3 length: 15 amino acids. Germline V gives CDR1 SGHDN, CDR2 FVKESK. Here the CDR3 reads CASSLGTILTGELFF. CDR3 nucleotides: TGTGCCAGCAGCCTCGGGACTATTCTCACCGGGGAGCTGTTTTTT.

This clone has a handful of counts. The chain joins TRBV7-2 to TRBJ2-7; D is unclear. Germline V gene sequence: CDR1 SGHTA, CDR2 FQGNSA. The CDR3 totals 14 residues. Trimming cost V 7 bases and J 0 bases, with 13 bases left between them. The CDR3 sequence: CASTQRWLSYEQYF. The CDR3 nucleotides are TGTGCCAGCACCCAAAGATGGCTCTCCTACGAGCAGTACTTC. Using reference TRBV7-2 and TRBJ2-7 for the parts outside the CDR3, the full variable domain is GAGVSQSPSNKVTEKGKDVELRCDPISGHTALYWYRQSLGQGLEFLIYFQGNSAPDKSGLPSDRFSAERTGGSVSTLTIQRTQQEDSAVYLCASTQRWLSYEQYFGPGTRLTVT.

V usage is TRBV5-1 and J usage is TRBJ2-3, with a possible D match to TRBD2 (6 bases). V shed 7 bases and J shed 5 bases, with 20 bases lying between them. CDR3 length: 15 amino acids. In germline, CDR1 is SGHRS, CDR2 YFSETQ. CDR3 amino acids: CASVPLGLKGDTQYF. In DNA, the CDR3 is TGCGCCAGCGTCCCGTTGGGACTCAAGGGAGATACGCAGTATTTT.

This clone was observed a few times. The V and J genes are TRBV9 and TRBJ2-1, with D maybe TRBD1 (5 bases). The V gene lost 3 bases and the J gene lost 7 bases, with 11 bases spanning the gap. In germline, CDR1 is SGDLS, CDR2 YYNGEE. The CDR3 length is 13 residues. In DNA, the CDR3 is TGTGCCAGCAGCGGGCACCCAGGGAATGAGCAGTTCTTC. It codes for CASSGHPGNEQFF.

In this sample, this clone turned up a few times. Here the CDR3 DNA reads TGTGCCAGCAGCCGAGACAGTAGCTCTGGAAACACCATATATTTT. It is translated as CASSRDSSSGNTIYF. The chain has TRBV7-9 and TRBJ1-3; possibly TRBD1 for D (5 bases). Trimming left V 5 bases short and J 0 bases short, with 11 bases between. CDR1 is SEHNR and CDR2 is FQNEAQ in the germline V gene (reference sequence). The CDR3 contains 15 residues. Full variable domain (rest looked up from reference TRBV7-9 and TRBJ1-3): DTGVSQNPRHKITKRGQNVTFRCDPISEHNRLYWYRQTLGQGPEFLTYFQNEAQLEKSRLLSDRFSAERPKGSFSTLEIQRTEQGDSAMYLCASSRDSSSGNTIYFGEGSWLTVV.

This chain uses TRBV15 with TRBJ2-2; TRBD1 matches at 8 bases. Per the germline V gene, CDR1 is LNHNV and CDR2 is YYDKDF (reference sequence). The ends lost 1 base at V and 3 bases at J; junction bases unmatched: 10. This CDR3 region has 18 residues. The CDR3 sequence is CATSRGGTGGRDTGELFF. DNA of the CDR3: TGTGCCACCAGCAGAGGGGGCACAGGGGGGCGAGACACCGGGGAGCTGTTTTTT.

CDR3 bases: TGTGCCTGGAGTAGGACAGGGGAAGAGACCCAGTACTTC. Amino acid sequence: CAWSRTGEETQYF. The genes are TRBV30 and TRBJ2-5; 9 bases align to TRBD1. CDR1 and CDR2 from the germline V gene are GTSNPN and SVGIG (reference sequence). The CDR3 loop spans 13 amino acids. Trimming cost V 2 bases and J 3 bases; bases outside gene matches: 1. Together with reference TRBV30 and TRBJ2-5, the CDR3 gives the full variable domain: SQTIHQWPATLVQPVGSPLSLECTVEGTSNPNLYWYRQAAGRGLQLLFYSVGIGQISSEVPQNLSASRPQDRQFILSSKKLLLSDSGFYLCAWSRTGEETQYFGPGTRLLVL.

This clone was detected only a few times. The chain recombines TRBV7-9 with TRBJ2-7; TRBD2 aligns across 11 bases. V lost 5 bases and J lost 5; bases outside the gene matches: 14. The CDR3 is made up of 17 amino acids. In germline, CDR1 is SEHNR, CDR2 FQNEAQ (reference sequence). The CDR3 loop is CASSQLGLAGVPHEQYF. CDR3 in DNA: TGTGCCAGCAGCCAACTTGGACTAGCGGGCGTCCCCCACGAGCAGTACTTC.

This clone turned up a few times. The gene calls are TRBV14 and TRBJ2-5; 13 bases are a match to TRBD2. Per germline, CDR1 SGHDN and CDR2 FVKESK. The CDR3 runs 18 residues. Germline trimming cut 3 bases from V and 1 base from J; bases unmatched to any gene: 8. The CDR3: CASSHSRTSGSSQETQYF. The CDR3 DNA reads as TGTGCCAGCAGCCACAGTCGGACTAGCGGGAGCTCCCAAGAGACCCAGTACTTC.

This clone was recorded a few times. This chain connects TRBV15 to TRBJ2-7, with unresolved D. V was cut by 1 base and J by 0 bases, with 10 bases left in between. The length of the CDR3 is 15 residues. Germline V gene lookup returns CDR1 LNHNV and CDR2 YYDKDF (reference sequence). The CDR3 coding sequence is TGTGCCACCAGCAGAGGGGCCAGCTTCTCCTACGAGCAGTACTTC. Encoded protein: CATSRGASFSYEQYF.

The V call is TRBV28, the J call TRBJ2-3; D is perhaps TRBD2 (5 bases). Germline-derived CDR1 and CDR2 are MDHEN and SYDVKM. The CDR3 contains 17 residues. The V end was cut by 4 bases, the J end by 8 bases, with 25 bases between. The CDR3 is CASSSPHSVTPILTQYF. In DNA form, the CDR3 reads TGTGCCAGCAGTTCCCCTCATAGCGTCACACCAATCCTTACGCAGTATTTT.

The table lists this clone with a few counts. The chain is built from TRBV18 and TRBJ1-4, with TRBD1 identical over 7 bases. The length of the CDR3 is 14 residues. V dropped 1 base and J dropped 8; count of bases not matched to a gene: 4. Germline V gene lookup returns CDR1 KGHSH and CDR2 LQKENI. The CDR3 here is CASSPQGAREKLFF. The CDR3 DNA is TGTGCCAGCTCACCACAGGGGGCGAGAGAAAAACTGTTTTTT.

The CDR3 is CAWSVVSNYGYTF. The CDR3 bases are TGTGCCTGGAGTGTAGTCAGTAACTATGGCTACACCTTC. The chain has TRBV30 and TRBJ1-2; D gene unclear. Trimming took 0 bases from V and 1 from J, leaving 6 bases between them. The CDR3 covers 13 residues. Germline CDR1 and CDR2: GTSNPN and SVGIG (reference sequence).

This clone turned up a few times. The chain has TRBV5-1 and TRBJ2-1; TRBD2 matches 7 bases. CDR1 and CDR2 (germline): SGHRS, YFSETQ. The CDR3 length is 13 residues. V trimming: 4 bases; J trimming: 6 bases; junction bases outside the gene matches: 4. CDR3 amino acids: CASSLWTSNEQFF. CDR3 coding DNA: TGCGCCAGCAGCCTCTGGACTAGCAATGAGCAGTTCTTC.

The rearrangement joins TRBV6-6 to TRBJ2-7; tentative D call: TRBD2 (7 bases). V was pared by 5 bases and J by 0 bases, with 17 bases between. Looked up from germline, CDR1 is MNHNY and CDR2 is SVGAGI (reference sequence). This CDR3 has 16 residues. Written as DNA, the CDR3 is TGTGCCAGCAGTCTTAAGGGGGGGCTGACCTCCTACGAGCAGTACTTC. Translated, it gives CASSLKGGLTSYEQYF.

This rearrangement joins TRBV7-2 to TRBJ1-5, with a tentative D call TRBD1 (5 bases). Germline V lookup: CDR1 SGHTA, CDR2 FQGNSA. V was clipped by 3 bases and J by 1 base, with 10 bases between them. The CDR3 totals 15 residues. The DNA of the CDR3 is TGTGCCAGCAGCTTTCCCCGGGGGAGCAATCAGCCCCAGCATTTT. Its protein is CASSFPRGSNQPQHF. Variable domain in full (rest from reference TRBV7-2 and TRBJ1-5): GAGVSQSPSNKVTEKGKDVELRCDPISGHTALYWYRQSLGQGLEFLIYFQGNSAPDKSGLPSDRFSAERTGGSVSTLTIQRTQQEDSAVYLCASSFPRGSNQPQHFGDGTRLSIL.

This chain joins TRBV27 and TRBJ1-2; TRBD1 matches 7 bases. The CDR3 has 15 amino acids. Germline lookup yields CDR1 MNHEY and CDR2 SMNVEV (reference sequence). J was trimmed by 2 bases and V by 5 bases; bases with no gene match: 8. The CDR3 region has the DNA TGTGCCAGCAGTGGACCTGGGACAGCCAACTATGGCTACACCTTC. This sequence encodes CASSGPGTANYGYTF.

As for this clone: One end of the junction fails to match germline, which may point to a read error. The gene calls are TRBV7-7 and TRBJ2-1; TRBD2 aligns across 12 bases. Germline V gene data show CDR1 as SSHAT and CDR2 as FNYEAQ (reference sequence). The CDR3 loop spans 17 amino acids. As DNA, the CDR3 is TGTGCTAGCAGCCGAAACGCCCTCGGGACTAGCGGGAATGAGCAGTTCTTC. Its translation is CASSRNALGTSGNEQFF. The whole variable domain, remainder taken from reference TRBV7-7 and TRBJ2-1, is GAGVSQSPRYKVTKRGQDVTLRCDPISSHATLYWYQQALGQGPEFLTYFNYEAQPDKSGLPSDRFSAERPEGSISTLTIQRTEQRDSAMYRCASSRNALGTSGNEQFFGPGTRLTVL.

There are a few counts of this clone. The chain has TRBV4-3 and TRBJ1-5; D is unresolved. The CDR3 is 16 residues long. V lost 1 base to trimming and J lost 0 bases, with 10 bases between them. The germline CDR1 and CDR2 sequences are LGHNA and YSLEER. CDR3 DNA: TGCGCCAGCAGCCAAGCCGTGCGGAATAGCAATCAGCCCCAGCATTTT. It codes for CASSQAVRNSNQPQHF.

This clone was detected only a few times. The DNA for the CDR3 is TGTGCTAGTGGTTCGGGACTCTTAAGGACGCCGTTCTTC. Its translation is CASGSGLLRTPFF. The chain recombines TRBV12-5 with TRBJ2-1; D is perhaps TRBD2 (6 bases). In germline, CDR1 is LGHNT, CDR2 FRNRAP. The CDR3 extends over 13 amino acids. With 4 bases removed from V and 15 bases from J, the gap between germline ends came to 19 bases.

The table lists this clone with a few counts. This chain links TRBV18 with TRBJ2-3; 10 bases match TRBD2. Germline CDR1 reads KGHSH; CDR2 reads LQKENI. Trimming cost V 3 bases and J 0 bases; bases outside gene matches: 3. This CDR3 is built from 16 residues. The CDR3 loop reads CASSPTSGISTDTQYF. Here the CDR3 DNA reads TGTGCCAGCTCACCTACTAGCGGGATTAGCACAGATACGCAGTATTTT.

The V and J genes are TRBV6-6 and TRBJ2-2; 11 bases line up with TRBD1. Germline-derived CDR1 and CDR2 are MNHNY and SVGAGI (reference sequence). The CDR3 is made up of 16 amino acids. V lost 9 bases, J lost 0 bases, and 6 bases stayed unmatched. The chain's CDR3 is CASGGTGGANTGELFF. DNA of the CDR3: TGTGCCAGTGGGGGGACAGGGGGAGCGAACACCGGGGAGCTGTTTTTT.

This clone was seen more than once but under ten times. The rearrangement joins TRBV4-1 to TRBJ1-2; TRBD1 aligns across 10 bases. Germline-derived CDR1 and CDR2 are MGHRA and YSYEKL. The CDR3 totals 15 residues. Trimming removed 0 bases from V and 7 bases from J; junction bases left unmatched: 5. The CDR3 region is CASSQDSGQGVGYTF. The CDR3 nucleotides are TGCGCCAGCAGCCAAGATTCCGGACAGGGGGTTGGCTACACCTTC.

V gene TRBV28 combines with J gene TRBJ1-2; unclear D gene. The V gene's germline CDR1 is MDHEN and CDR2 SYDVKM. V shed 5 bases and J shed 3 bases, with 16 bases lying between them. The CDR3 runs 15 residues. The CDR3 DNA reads TGTGCCAGCAGTCTTTGGGCAGAAGAACACTATGGCTACACCTTC. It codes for CASSLWAEEHYGYTF.

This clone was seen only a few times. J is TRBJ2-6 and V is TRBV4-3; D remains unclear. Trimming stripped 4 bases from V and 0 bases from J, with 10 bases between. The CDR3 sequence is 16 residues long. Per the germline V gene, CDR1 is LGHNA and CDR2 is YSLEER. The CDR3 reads CASSPSRYSGANVLTF. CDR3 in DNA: TGCGCCAGCAGCCCATCCAGGTACTCTGGGGCCAACGTCCTGACTTTC.